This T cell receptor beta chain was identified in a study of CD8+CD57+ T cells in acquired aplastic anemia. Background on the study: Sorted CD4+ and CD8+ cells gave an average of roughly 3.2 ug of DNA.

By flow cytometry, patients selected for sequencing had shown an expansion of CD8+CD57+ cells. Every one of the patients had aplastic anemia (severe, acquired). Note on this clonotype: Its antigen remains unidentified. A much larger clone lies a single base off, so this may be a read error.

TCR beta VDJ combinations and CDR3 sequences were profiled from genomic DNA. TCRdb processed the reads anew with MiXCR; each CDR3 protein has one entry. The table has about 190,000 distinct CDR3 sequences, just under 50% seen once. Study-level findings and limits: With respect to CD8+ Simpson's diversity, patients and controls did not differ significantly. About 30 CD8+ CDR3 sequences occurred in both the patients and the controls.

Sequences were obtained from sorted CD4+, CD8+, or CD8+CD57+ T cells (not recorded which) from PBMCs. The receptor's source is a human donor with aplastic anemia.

For the CDR3, the DNA is TGTGCCAGCAGTACCTTTCCGTCGGGTCAGCCCCAGCATTTT. It translates to CASSTFPSGQPQHF. The V gene is TRBV6-1, the J gene TRBJ1-5; no clear D. Germline V gene sequence: CDR1 MNHNS, CDR2 SASEGT. This CDR3 is built from 14 residues. The V end was cut by 5 bases, the J end by 6 bases, with 14 bases between.